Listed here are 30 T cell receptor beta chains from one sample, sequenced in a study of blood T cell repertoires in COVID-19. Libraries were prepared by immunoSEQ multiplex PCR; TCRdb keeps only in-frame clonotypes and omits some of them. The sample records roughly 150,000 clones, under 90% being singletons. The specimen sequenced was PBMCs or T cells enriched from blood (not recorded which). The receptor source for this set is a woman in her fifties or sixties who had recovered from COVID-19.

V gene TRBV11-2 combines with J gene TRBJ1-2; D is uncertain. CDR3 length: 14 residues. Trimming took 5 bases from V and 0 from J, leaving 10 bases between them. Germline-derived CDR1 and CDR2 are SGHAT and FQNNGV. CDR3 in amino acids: CASSQQSTNYGYTF. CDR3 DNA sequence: TGTGCCAGCAGCCAACAGAGTACTAACTATGGCTACACCTTC.

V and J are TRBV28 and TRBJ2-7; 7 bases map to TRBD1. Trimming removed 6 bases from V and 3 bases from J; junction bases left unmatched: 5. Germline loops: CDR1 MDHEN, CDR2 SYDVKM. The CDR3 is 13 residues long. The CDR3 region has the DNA TGTGCCAGCAGCCAACAGGGGTTCTACGAGCAGTACTTC. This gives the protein CASSQQGFYEQYF.

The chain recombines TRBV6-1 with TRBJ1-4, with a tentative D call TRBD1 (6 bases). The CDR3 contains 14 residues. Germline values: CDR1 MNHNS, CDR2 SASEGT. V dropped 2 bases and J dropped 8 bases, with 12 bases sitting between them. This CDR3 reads CASSEWGRLEKLFF. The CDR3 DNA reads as TGTGCCAGCAGTGAATGGGGGCGCTTAGAAAAACTGTTTTTT.

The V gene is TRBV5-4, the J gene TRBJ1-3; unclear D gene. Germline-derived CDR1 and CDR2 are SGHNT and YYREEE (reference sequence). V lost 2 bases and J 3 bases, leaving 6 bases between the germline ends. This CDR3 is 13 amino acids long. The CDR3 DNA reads TGTGCCAGCAGCTTAGATAGTGGAAACACCATATATTTT. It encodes CASSLDSGNTIYF.

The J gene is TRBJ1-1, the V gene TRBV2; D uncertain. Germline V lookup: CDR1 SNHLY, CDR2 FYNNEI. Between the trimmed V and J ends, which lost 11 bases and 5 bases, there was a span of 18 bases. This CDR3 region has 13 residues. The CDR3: CASKGEGLTEAFF. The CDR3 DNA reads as TGTGCCTCCAAGGGTGAAGGACTGACTGAAGCTTTCTTT.

The CDR3 region is CASSSTLTGDEYIQYF. CDR3 DNA: TGCGCCAGCAGCTCAACACTGACAGGGGACGAGTACATTCAGTACTTC. V usage is TRBV5-1 and J usage is TRBJ2-4; TRBD1 matches at 8 bases. Trimming took 3 bases from V and 8 from J; bases not matched to a gene: 13. CDR1 is SGHRS, CDR2 YFSETQ, per germline. The CDR3 contains 16 residues.

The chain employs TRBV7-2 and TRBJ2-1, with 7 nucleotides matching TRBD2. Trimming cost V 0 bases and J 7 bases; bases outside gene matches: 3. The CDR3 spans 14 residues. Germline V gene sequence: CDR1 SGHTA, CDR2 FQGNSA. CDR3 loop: CASSLAGGVNEQFF. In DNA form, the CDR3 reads TGTGCCAGCAGCTTAGCGGGAGGGGTTAATGAGCAGTTCTTC.

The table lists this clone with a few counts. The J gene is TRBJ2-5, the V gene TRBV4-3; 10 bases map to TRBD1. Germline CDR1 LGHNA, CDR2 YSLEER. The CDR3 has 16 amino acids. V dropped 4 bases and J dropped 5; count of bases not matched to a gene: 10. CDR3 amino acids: CASSPAQTGGAETQYF. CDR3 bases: TGCGCCAGCAGCCCAGCCCAGACAGGGGGCGCGGAGACCCAGTACTTC.

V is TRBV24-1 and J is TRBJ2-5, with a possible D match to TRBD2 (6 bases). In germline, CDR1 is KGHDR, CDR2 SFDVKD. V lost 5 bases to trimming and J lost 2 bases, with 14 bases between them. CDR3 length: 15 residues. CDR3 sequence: CATSGGTARQETQYF. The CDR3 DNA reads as TGTGCCACCAGTGGGGGGACTGCACGACAAGAGACCCAGTACTTC.

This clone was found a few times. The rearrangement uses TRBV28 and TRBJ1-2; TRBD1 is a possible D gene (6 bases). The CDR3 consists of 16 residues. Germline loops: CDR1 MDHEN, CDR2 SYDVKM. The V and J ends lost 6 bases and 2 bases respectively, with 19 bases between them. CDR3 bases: TGTGCCAGCAGATCAGAGACAGGAACAGTAAACTATGGCTACACCTTC. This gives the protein CASRSETGTVNYGYTF.

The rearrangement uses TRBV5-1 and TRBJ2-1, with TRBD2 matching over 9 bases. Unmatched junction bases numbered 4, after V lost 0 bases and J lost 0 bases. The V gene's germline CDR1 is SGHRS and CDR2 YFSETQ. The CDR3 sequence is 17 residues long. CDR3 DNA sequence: TGCGCCAGCAGCTTGGGGGGAGCGGGAGGCTCCTACAATGAGCAGTTCTTC. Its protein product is CASSLGGAGGSYNEQFF.

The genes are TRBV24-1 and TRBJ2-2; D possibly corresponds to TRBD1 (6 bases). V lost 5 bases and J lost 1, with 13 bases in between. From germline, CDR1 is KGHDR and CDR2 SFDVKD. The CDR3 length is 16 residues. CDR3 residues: CATSGYRAENTGELFF. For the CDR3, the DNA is TGTGCCACCAGTGGATACAGGGCAGAGAACACCGGGGAGCTGTTTTTT.

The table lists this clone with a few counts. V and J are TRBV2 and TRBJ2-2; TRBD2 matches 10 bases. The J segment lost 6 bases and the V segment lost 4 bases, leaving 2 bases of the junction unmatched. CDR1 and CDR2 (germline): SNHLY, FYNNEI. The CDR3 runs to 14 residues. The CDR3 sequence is CASSVSGRAGELFF. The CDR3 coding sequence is TGTGCCAGCAGTGTCAGCGGGAGGGCCGGGGAGCTGTTTTTT.

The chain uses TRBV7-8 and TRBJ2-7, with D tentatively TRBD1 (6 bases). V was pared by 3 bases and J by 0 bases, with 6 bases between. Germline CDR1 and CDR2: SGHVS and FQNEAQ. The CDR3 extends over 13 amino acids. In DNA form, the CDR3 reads TGTGCCAGCAGCTTGGACAGCTCCTACGAGCAGTACTTC. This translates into CASSLDSSYEQYF.

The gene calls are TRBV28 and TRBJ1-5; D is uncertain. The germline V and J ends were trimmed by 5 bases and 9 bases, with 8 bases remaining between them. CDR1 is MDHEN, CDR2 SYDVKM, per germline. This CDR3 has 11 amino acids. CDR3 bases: TGTGCCAGCAGTAGGCGCGGGCCCCAGCATTTT. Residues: CASSRRGPQHF.

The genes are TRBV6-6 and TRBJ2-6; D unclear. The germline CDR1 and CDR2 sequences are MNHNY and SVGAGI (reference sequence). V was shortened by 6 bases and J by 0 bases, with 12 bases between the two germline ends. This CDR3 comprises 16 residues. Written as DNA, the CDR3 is TGTGCCAGCAGCTACCTAATAAGCTCTGGGGCCAACGTCCTGACTTTC. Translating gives CASSYLISSGANVLTF.

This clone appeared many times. CDR3 DNA sequence: TGTGCCACCCGGACTAGCGGGAGTATGGGGGAGCAGTACTTC. As protein: CATRTSGSMGEQYF. The chain joins TRBV7-2 to TRBJ2-7; 13 positions agree with TRBD2. The germline gives CDR1 SGHTA, CDR2 FQGNSA. Trimming cost V 10 bases and J 7 bases; bases outside gene matches: 10. The CDR3 has 14 amino acids. The variable domain in full, with the rest retrieved from reference TRBV7-2 and TRBJ2-7, is GAGVSQSPSNKVTEKGKDVELRCDPISGHTALYWYRQSLGQGLEFLIYFQGNSAPDKSGLPSDRFSAERTGGSVSTLTIQRTQQEDSAVYLCATRTSGSMGEQYFGPGTRLTVT.

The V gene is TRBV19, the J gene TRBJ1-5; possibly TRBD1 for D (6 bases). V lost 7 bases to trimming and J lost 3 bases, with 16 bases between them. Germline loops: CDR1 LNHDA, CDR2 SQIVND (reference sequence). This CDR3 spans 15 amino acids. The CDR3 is CASTPSDRYNQPQHF. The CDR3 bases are TGTGCCAGTACCCCATCCGACAGGTACAATCAGCCCCAGCATTTT.

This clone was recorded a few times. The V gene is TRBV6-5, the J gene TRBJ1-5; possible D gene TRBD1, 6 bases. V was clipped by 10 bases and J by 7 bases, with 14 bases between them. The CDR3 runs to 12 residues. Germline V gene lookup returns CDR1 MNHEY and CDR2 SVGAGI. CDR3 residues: CATKQGSQPQHF. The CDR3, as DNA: TGTGCCACCAAACAGGGATCCCAGCCCCAGCATTTT.

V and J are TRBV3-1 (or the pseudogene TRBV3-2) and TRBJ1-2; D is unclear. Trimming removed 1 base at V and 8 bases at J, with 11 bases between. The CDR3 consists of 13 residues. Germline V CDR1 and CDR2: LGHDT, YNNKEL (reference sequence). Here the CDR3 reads CASSQAGVLGYTF. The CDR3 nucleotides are TGTGCCAGCAGCCAAGCAGGCGTATTGGGCTACACCTTC.

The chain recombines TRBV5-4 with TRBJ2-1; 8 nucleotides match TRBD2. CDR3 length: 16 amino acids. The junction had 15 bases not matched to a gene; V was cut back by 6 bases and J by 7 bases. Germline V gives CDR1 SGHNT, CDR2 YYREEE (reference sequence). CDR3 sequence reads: CASTGFRGGLGNEQFF. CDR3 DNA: TGTGCCAGCACCGGTTTCCGGGGGGGCTTGGGTAATGAGCAGTTCTTC.

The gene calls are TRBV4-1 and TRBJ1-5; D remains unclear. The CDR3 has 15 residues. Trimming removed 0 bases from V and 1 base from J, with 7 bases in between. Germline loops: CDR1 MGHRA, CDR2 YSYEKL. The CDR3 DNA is TGCGCCAGCAGCCAAGAGGGCGGGAGCAATCAGCCCCAGCATTTT. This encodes CASSQEGGSNQPQHF.

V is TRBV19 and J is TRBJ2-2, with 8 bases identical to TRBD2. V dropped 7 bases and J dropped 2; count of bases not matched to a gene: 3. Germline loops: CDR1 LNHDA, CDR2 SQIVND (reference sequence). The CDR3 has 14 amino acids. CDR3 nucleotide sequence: TGTGCCAGTAAGCGGGAGTTAAACACCGGGGAGCTGTTTTTT. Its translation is CASKRELNTGELFF.

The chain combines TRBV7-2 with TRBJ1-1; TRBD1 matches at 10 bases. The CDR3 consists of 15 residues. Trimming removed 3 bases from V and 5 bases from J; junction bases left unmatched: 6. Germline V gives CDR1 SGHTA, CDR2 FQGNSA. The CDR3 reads CASSFDRGLWTEAFF. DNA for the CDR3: TGTGCCAGCAGCTTCGACAGGGGGCTGTGGACTGAAGCTTTCTTT.

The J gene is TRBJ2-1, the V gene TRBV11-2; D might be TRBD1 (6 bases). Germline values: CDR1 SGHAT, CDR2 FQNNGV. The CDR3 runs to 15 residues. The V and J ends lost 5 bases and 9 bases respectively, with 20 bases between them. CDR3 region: CASSLRTGSTGEQFF. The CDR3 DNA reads TGTGCCAGCAGCCTAAGAACAGGGAGCACGGGTGAGCAGTTCTTC.

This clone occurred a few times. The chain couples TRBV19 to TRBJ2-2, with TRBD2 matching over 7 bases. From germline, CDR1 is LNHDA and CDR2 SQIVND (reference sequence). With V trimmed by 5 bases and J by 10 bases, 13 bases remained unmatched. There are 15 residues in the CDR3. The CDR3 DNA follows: TGTGCCAGTAGTGCCCCGGCTAGCGGCTTCGAGGAGCTGTTTTTT. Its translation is CASSAPASGFEELFF.

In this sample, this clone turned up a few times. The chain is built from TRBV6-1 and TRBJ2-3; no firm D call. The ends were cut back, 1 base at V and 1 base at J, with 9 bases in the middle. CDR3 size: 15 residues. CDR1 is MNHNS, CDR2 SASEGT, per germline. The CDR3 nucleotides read TGTGCCAGCAGTGAAGGTACAGTACGCACAGATACGCAGTATTTT. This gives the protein CASSEGTVRTDTQYF.

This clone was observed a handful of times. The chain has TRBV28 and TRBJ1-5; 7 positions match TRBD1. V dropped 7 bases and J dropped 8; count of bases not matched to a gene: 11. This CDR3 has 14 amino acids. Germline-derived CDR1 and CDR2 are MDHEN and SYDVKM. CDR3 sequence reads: CASITHGRGKPQHF. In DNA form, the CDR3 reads TGTGCCAGCATAACCCACGGCAGGGGGAAGCCCCAGCATTTT.

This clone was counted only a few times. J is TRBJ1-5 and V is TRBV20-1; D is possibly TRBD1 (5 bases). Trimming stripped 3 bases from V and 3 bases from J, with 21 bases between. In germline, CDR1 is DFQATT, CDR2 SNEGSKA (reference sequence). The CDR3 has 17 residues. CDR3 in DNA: TGCAGTGCTAGTGGCGGGGCGCTACGGTTCGCCAATCAGCCCCAGCATTTT. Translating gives CSASGGALRFANQPQHF.

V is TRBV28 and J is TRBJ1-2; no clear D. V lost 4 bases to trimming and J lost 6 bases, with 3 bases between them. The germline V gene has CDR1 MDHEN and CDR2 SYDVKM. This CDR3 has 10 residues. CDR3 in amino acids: CASSSDGYTF. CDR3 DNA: TGTGCCAGCAGTTCAGATGGCTACACCTTC.